This is a list of T cell receptor beta chains from one sample in a study of CD8+ T cells in alopecia areata. The protocol was immunoSEQ multiplex PCR, while the TCRdb copy is restricted to in-frame clones and leaves out a portion. The data show thousands of clones, around 70% seen once. The specimen comprised skin, sampled at week 4, from a patient treated with tofacitinib. The receptors were gathered from a human donor with alopecia areata. CDR3s include the opening cysteine and the closing phenylalanine or tryptophan. The D gene is left open where the match is weak. A row's size may be missing; if present it is once, few, many or a size class.

D	V	size	J	DNA	CDR3
NA	TRBV6-6	NA	TRBJ1-1	TGTGCCAGCAGTCCCATGACACAGAACACTGAAGCTTTCTTT	CASSPMTQNTEAFF
TRBD2	TRBV4-1	NA	TRBJ2-2	TGCGCCAGCAGCCAAGACCCTAGCGGGAGCTGGGGCGGGGAGCTGTTTTTT	CASSQDPSGSWGGELFF
NA	TRBV11-2	NA	TRBJ1-1	TGTGCCAGCAGCTTAGATCTTCTGGGTAAGAACACTGAAGCTTTCTTT	CASSLDLLGKNTEAFF
NA	TRBV6-6	NA	TRBJ2-7	TGTGCCAGCAGTTACAATACGGGCAGCTACGAGCAGTACTTC	CASSYNTGSYEQYF
TRBD1	TRBV7-9	NA	TRBJ2-7	TGTGCCAGCAGCTTAGGGTCCGACAGGGTTTGGGCCACCACCTACGAGCAGTACTTC	CASSLGSDRVWATTYEQYF
TRBD1	TRBV30	NA	TRBJ2-2	TGTGCCTTCCGGACAGGCCGAAACTTGGCGAACACCGAGGAGCTGTTTTTT	CAFRTGRNLANTEELFF
NA	TRBV19	NA	TRBJ1-1	TGTGCCAGTACCCTAGGGGGATGGATGAACACTGAAGCTTTCTTT	CASTLGGWMNTEAFF
NA	TRBV7-9	NA	TRBJ2-1	TGTGCCAGCAGCTTAGCGCTGAATGAGCAGTTCTTC	CASSLALNEQFF
NA	TRBV5-5	NA	TRBJ2-7	TGTGCCAGCAGCTTGACACAGCTATTCTACGAGCAGTACTTC	CASSLTQLFYEQYF
NA	TRBV11-2	NA	TRBJ1-1	TGTGCCAGCAGCTTAGATCGGACATACACTGAAGCTTTCTTT	CASSLDRTYTEAFF
NA	TRBV7-2	NA	TRBJ2-2	TGTGCCAGCAGCTTGTTAGGGAAGGGCGGGGAGCTGTTTTTT	CASSLLGKGGELFF
NA	TRBV7-3	few	TRBJ1-2	TGTGCCAGCAACGAGGGGCCCAACTATGGCTACACCTTC	CASNEGPNYGYTF
NA	TRBV5-1	once	TRBJ2-3	TGCGCCAGCAGCTTGGTTGGGCGATTTAGCACAGATACGCAGTATTTT	CASSLVGRFSTDTQYF
TRBD1	TRBV5-4	once	TRBJ2-1	TGTGCCAGCAGCTGGGGACAGACGGAGCAGTTCTTC	CASSWGQTEQFF
TRBD1	TRBV5-8	NA	TRBJ2-7	TGTGCCAGCAGCGAAGGGGGGACAGGGATGATTTACGAGCAGTACTTC	CASSEGGTGMIYEQYF
NA	TRBV19	NA	TRBJ2-3	TGTGCCAGTAGTATCCAGTCGGGAGCAGATACGCAGTATTTT	CASSIQSGADTQYF
TRBD2	TRBV9	NA	TRBJ2-2	TGTGCCAGCAGCGTAGAGGCGGGAGGGCCGTCAAGCGGGGAGCTGTTTTTT	CASSVEAGGPSSGELFF
TRBD1	TRBV11-2	NA	TRBJ2-7	TGTGCCAGCAGCTTAGTTAGGGACAGGATGTACGAGCAGTACTTC	CASSLVRDRMYEQYF
NA	TRBV18	NA	TRBJ2-3	TGTGCCAGCTCACCACCGATGGGCGGAAGCACAGATACGCAGTATTTT	CASSPPMGGSTDTQYF
TRBD1	TRBV7-9	NA	TRBJ1-3	TGTGCCAGCAGCTTAGCGACAGGGGGCGCGAACACCATATATTTT	CASSLATGGANTIYF
NA	TRBV25-1	few	TRBJ2-7	TGTGCCAGCAGTGCGAGGACTGGTTCCTACGAGCAGTACTTC	CASSARTGSYEQYF
NA	TRBV15	NA	TRBJ2-7	TGTGCCACCGGGCAGCAACTAACCTACGAGCAGTACTTC	CATGQQLTYEQYF
NA	TRBV11-3	few	TRBJ2-2	TGTGCCAGCAGCCCCCTTACTAACACCGGGGAGCTGTTTTTT	CASSPLTNTGELFF
NA	TRBV4-1	NA	TRBJ2-7	TGCGCCAGCAGCCATCCCGTAACGGGGACGTACGAGCAGTACTTC	CASSHPVTGTYEQYF
NA	TRBV4-1	NA	TRBJ2-1	TGCGCCAGTACGTACGTAGCGGAAAACTCCTACAATGAGCAGTTCTTC	CASTYVAENSYNEQFF
NA	TRBV7-8	large	TRBJ2-7	TGTGCCAGCAGCTTAGCGCAAGGGGGGTCCGAGCAGTACTTC	CASSLAQGGSEQYF
TRBD1	TRBV6-5	NA	TRBJ2-5	TGTGCCAGCAGGGAACGGACAGGGATCGAAGAGACCCAGTACTTC	CASRERTGIEETQYF
TRBD2	TRBV4-2	NA	TRBJ2-1	TGTGCCAGCAGCCAAACAAGCGGGGGGGCCTACAATGAGCAGTTCTTC	CASSQTSGGAYNEQFF
TRBD1	TRBV7-9	once	TRBJ1-6	TGTGCCAGCAGCACGGGACAGGCCGCTATCCACTTT	CASSTGQAAIHF
NA	TRBV4-1	NA	TRBJ1-2	TGCGCCAGCAGCCAAGACGGGACTCGTATTGGCTACACCTTC	CASSQDGTRIGYTF
NA	TRBV6-5	NA	TRBJ2-7	TGTGCCAGCAGTTACTCGGAAGGGGATCTGAACGAGCAGTACTTC	CASSYSEGDLNEQYF
NA	TRBV2	NA	TRBJ1-1	TGTGCCAGCAGGGAGGGTGGCGGCACTGAAGCTTTCTTT	CASREGGGTEAFF
NA	TRBV5-1	NA	TRBJ2-1	TGCGCCAGCAGCTTGGCTATCTACAATGAGCAGTTCTTC	CASSLAIYNEQFF
NA	TRBV7-2	NA	TRBJ1-2	TGTGCCAGCAGCTTATTCCGGATCGGGGACTATGGCTACACCTTC	CASSLFRIGDYGYTF
NA	TRBV6-5	NA	TRBJ2-1	TGTGCCAGCACGGAGCGTTGGGGGAATGAGCAGTTCTTC	CASTERWGNEQFF
TRBD1	TRBV4-1	few	TRBJ1-5	TGCGCCAGCAGCCAACCCCTGGACAGGGTGGGCAATCAGCCCCAGCATTTT	CASSQPLDRVGNQPQHF
TRBD2	TRBV7-8	NA	TRBJ2-7	TGTGCCAGCAGCTTATATTCTAGCGGGACCCAAAACGAGCAGTACTTC	CASSLYSSGTQNEQYF
NA	TRBV6-6	few	TRBJ2-7	TGTGCCAGCAGCCCCGGGCGGGACGAGCAGTACTTC	CASSPGRDEQYF
TRBD2	TRBV10-3	NA	TRBJ2-5	TGTGCCATCAGTGAGTCGCGGGGGTATTGGGAGCAGTACTTC	CAISESRGYWEQYF
TRBD1	TRBV6-5	once	TRBJ1-1	TGTGCCAGCAGTTGGACAGGGAAGAACACTGAAGCTTTCTTT	CASSWTGKNTEAFF
NA	TRBV29-1	NA	TRBJ2-5	TGCAGCGTTGAAACAATATGGGGGGAAGAGACCCAGTACTTC	CSVETIWGEETQYF
NA	TRBV7-2	NA	TRBJ2-5	TGTGCCAGCAGCTCATGGCCCTGGACGGAGATATTCCAAGAGACCCAGTACTTC	CASSSWPWTEIFQETQYF
NA	TRBV30	few	TRBJ2-7	TGTGCCTGGAGCGACCCAGATTACGAGCAGTACTTC	CAWSDPDYEQYF
NA	TRBV21-1	NA	TRBJ2-5	TGTGCCAGCAGCAAAAACCACCAGTGGGGGAAGGAGACCCAGTACTTC	CASSKNHQWGKETQYF
TRBD2	TRBV6-5	NA	TRBJ2-7	TGTGCCAGCAGCTGGACTAGTAGCTCCTACGAGCAGTACTTC	CASSWTSSSYEQYF
TRBD1	TRBV5-1	NA	TRBJ1-1	TGCGCCAGCAGCAAAAATGGGGACAGGGGGTGGACTGAAGCTTTCTTT	CASSKNGDRGWTEAFF
NA	TRBV7-3	NA	TRBJ1-2	TGTGCCAGCAGCTTAACCGGACAGCCAAATTATGGCTACACCTTC	CASSLTGQPNYGYTF
NA	TRBV6-5	few	TRBJ1-2	TGTGCCAGCAGTACCCCCCAGCATGGCTACACCTTC	CASSTPQHGYTF
NA	TRBV4-1	NA	TRBJ2-7	TGCGCCAGCAGCCGAGGCGGGATCTACGAGCAGTACTTC	CASSRGGIYEQYF
NA	TRBV5-4	few	TRBJ2-5	TGTGCCAGCAGCCCTCCGGGGGCGGAGGAGACCCAGTACTTC	CASSPPGAEETQYF
NA	TRBV10-2	NA	TRBJ2-2	TGCGCCAGCAGGACAGCCGGGGAGCTGTTTTTT	CASRTAGELFF
NA	TRBV19	NA	TRBJ2-2	TGTGCCAGTAGTATAATCAGGGAAGGCACCGGGGAGCTGTTTTTT	CASSIIREGTGELFF
NA	TRBV4-1	once	TRBJ2-7	TGCGCCAGCAGCCAGGGGGTCCCCTCACCGACGAGGCAGTACTTC	CASSQGVPSPTRQYF
TRBD1	TRBV23-1	NA	TRBJ2-2	TGCGCCAGCAGTCAACCCCGGGACAGGGGACTTACTACCGGGGAGCTGTTTTTT	CASSQPRDRGLTTGELFF
NA	TRBV15	NA	TRBJ2-5	TGTGCCACCAGCCCGGGCGGGCCAGGGGAGACCCAGTACTTC	CATSPGGPGETQYF
NA	TRBV11-3	NA	TRBJ2-3	TGTGCCAGCAGCTTAGGAGACAGGTTTCTCCCAGATACGCAGTATTTT	CASSLGDRFLPDTQYF
NA	TRBV7-9	NA	TRBJ2-7	TGTGCCAGCAGCTTTTCCAGGGACACCTACGAGCAGTACTTC	CASSFSRDTYEQYF
TRBD2	TRBV6-1	NA	TRBJ2-4	TGTGCCAGCAGTGGGACTAGCGGGGGGGCGCAAAACATTCAGTACTTC	CASSGTSGGAQNIQYF
NA	TRBV27	NA	TRBJ2-5	TGTGCCAGCAGTTCCTTAAGCCAAGAGTACCAAGAGACCCAGTACTTC	CASSSLSQEYQETQYF
NA	TRBV6-1	NA	TRBJ1-5	TGTGCCAGCGGTGTTGGAGGGGACGGGCGCAATCAGCCCCAGCATTTT	CASGVGGDGRNQPQHF